This T cell receptor (beta chain) was captured in a study of beta chain features in type 1 diabetes (dated 2018 in TCRdb). Background for the entire study: No differences in mean age, gender distribution, total cell number or subset yield were found between patients and healthy donors. A total of 90 million to 120 million sorted cells were examined across all samples, and a strong correlation was observed between cell number per subset and RNA yield. In the study, TCRB repertoires of sorted circulating CD4+ T cell subsets from recently diagnosed type 1 diabetes patients were compared with those of matched healthy donors. Naive and central memory subsets were obtained from all 30 or so donors, but regulatory and stem cell-like memory subsets were isolated from only 8 patients and roughly 8 healthy donors.

All of the isolated RNA was reverse transcribed with the High Capacity cDNA Reverse Transcription Kit, so expressed TCRB transcripts were sequenced. Naive, central memory and regulatory T cell samples underwent deep immunoSEQ sequencing, averaging roughly 3.4 million total reads per sample. After sorted cells were lysed in RLT buffer, RNA was extracted with DNase-treated RNeasy Micro or Mini kits, with the choice depending on cell number. To prevent cross-contamination, each cell subset was processed individually, whereas patient and healthy donor samples were processed jointly. The immunoSEQ multiplex PCR was used to amplify TCRB sequences from cDNA, generating 87-bp fragments that spanned the CDR3 region. The amplicons were sequenced using the Illumina HiSeq platform. For the original study's pipeline: Synthetic template baselines were used to correct PCR bias computationally, reads within Hamming distance 2 were collapsed, and singletons that could not be merged were discarded. Reads were aligned to IMGT to assign V, D and J genes, CDR3 length, and insertions or deletions at six rearrangement sites. Within each subset, clonotype counts were normalized to sorted cell number, after which true diversity and Gini coefficients were computed with the tcR R package. The overlap coefficient, calculated on TCRB nucleotide sequences, was used to quantify repertoire sharing. Out-of-frame TCRB sequences from naive cells were analyzed to stand in for the pre-selection repertoire. The table comes from immuneACCESS by way of TCRdb, which keeps in-frame sequences with V and J called. Part of the clones is missing from these tables; in studies checked, under half for an unresolved V gene and the rest for unknown reasons. V, J and clone size are those of that table, while D and trimming were read from the DNA. This sample has more than 550,000 clones in its table, and over 13% of those were observed once. Of the sample, just under 0.04% is held by the ten largest clones.

General findings and caveats noted by the study authors: PCR may preferentially amplify shorter templates, but because patient and control samples were amplified and corrected together, any resulting skew would affect both groups equally. Because cDNA rather than genomic DNA was sequenced, highly expressing activated cells could have been over-represented, although no difference in activation and CD3 levels was found between groups. Patients with type 1 diabetes made fewer insertions and deleted more nucleotides at VDJ recombination sites, implying thymic rearrangement abnormalities. Type 1 diabetes patients showed a moderate but significant shortening of TCRB CDR3 length in all four CD4+ subsets. Because the HLA sub-analyses included only small numbers of individuals, any influence of HLA type on TCRB rearrangement was left unresolved. The naive, central memory and regulatory TCRB repertoires appeared to resemble one another more closely among patients than among healthy donors.

Notes on this clone: Its antigen specificity is not known. The input lacks base qualities; no much larger clone sits a single base away.

Each donor gave one peripheral blood draw, about 110 mL on average, collected into heparinised tubes. Naive, central memory, regulatory and stem cell-like memory CD4+ T cells were sorted on a BD FACSAria II using a panel including CD45RO, CCR7, CD25, CD127, CD95 and CD27. Purity was above 95% for every sorted population. PBMCs were separated immediately by Lymphoprep density gradient centrifugation and were stained directly, without being cultured. So that batch effects would be minimized, each experiment stained and sorted samples in pairs, pairing one healthy donor with one patient. The CDR3, cysteine through phenylalanine, is 14 amino acids long. Solely the CDR3 DNA is kept, with 42 bases framed from the first base.

What was sequenced was naive CD4+ T cells from blood. The cell subset or site label on this specimen signifies: true naive CD4+ T cells. The V gene is TRBV21-1 and the J gene is TRBJ2-7. TRBV21-1 is an annotated pseudogene. The clonotype originates from a man aged 18-30 years with type 1 diabetes. The DNA sequence follows: TGTGCCAGCAGCAAAGTTTTTAGGGAAGACGAGCAGTACTTC. It codes for CASSKVFREDEQYF.